This T cell receptor beta chain was identified in a study of blood T cell repertoires in COVID-19. Study as a whole: COVID-19 samples, acute and convalescent, were from the United States, Italy and Spain.

Comments on this clone: The same CDR3 arises from other DNA sequences in this sample as well.

In Seattle, patients joined the study during active infection and were tracked longitudinally. The CDR3 has 13 amino acids. Trimming removed 1 base from V and 6 bases from J, with 10 bases in between. CDR1 and CDR2 (germline): SGHNT, YENEEA. In the authors' methods: By means of reference gene primer amplification, nucleated cell counts were estimated. Clones were sequenced by immunoSEQ multiplex PCR, and TCRdb holds only the in-frame ones, with some missing. V and J calls and clone size follow that table, whereas D and trimming were derived from the DNA. The repertoire holds roughly 230,000 clones, with around 85% as singletons.

This clonotype originated in a man in his fifties or sixties with COVID-19, enrolled during active disease. Material for sequencing was peripheral blood. The rearrangement uses TRBV11-3 and TRBJ2-7; the D gene is possibly TRBD2 (6 bases). The CDR3 spells CASSLGRGREQYF. CDR3 in DNA: TGTGCCAGCAGCTTAGGGAGGGGACGCGAGCAGTACTTC.